This TCR beta chain was recorded in a study of PD-1 blockade in classical Hodgkin lymphoma. Brentuximab vedotin exposure varied among the patients, all of whom had relapsed after autologous stem cell transplantation. Germline-derived CDR1 and CDR2 are SGHVS and FQNEAQ. V shed 2 bases and J 2 bases; nucleotides not matched to a gene: 16. CDR3 length: 20 amino acids. Study conclusions and caveats: In CD4+ cells, TCR diversity went up significantly by C4D1, but in CD8+ cells it did not.

Libraries were prepared by immunoSEQ multiplex PCR; TCRdb keeps only in-frame clonotypes and omits some of them. Of some 65,000 clones listed, about 70% are singletons. On this clone itself: Its antigen is still unknown.

The chain couples TRBV7-8 to TRBJ2-3; 10 nucleotides line up with TRBD2. The sequences come from peripheral blood mononuclear cells (PBMCs), collected before the second cycle of nivolumab. This clonotype originated in a human donor with classical Hodgkin lymphoma. This CDR3 reads CASSLFPRGRLAGATDTQYF. In DNA form, the CDR3 reads TGTGCCAGCAGCTTATTTCCCAGGGGGCGGCTAGCGGGAGCCACAGATACGCAGTATTTT. The whole variable domain, filled in from reference TRBV7-8 and TRBJ2-3, reads GAGVSQSPRYKVAKRGQDVALRCDPISGHVSLFWYQQALGQGPEFLTYFQNEAQLDKSGLPSDRFFAERPEGSVSTLKIQRTQQEDSAVYLCASSLFPRGRLAGATDTQYFGPGTRLTVL.